The next 6 T cell receptor beta chains were all read from a single sample in a study of T cell repertoires in cytomegalovirus infection. TCRdb reprocessed the reads via MiXCR and lists one record per CDR3 protein. The table records fewer than 550,000 distinct CDR3 sequences, about 26% of them present only once. Sequenced: PBMCs. The receptors shown here come from a human donor in good health (CMV status not recorded). Some clones in this sample may be carry-over from other donors' samples.

This clonotype showed up many times. The V and J genes are TRBV7-3 and TRBJ2-1; 12 nucleotides line up with TRBD2. The V gene's germline CDR1 is SGHTA and CDR2 FQGTGA. CDR3 length equals 15 residues. Trimming took 2 bases from V and 6 from J; bases not matched to a gene: 2. CDR3 nucleotide sequence: TGTGCCAGCAGCTTACGACTAGCGGGAGTCAATGAGCAGTTCTTC. Protein product: CASSLRLAGVNEQFF.

This clonotype was found a few times. V usage is TRBV20-1 and J usage is TRBJ2-1; 7 nucleotides line up with TRBD2. With V trimmed by 6 bases and J by 4 bases, 9 bases remained unmatched. The CDR3 extends over 14 amino acids. The germline gives CDR1 DFQATT, CDR2 SNEGSKA (reference sequence). CDR3 sequence (DNA): TGCAGTGCCACCCCTAGCGGTCGATACAATGAGCAGTTCTTC. Protein product: CSATPSGRYNEQFF.

The chain combines TRBV12-3 or TRBV12-4 with TRBJ2-2; the D gene is possibly TRBD2 (6 bases). Deletions cut 6 bases from V and 1 base from J, with 12 bases between. CDR3 size: 15 residues. The CDR3 region is CASRPYSGNTGELFF. DNA of the CDR3: TGTGCCAGCAGACCGTATAGCGGGAACACCGGGGAGCTGTTTTTT.

The chain is built from TRBV15 and TRBJ1-2; D gene uncertain. The germline V and J ends were trimmed by 5 bases and 6 bases, with 16 bases remaining between them. The CDR3 spans 14 residues. CDR1 is LNHNV, CDR2 YYDKDF, per germline (reference sequence). CDR3 residues: CATSSRRWLDGYTF. The CDR3 bases are TGTGCCACCAGCTCCCGCAGGTGGCTAGATGGCTACACCTTC.

The genes are TRBV7-2 and TRBJ2-5; possible D gene TRBD1, 5 bases. The CDR3 spans 14 residues. Germline CDR1 is SGHTA and CDR2 is FQGNSA. V lost 2 bases to trimming and J lost 2 bases, with 9 bases between them. CDR3 nucleotide sequence: TGTGCCAGCAGCTTAAGGTCAGGGCAAGAGACCCAGTACTTC. It is translated as CASSLRSGQETQYF.

V and J are TRBV28 and TRBJ1-2; D gene ambiguous. The V end was cut by 6 bases, the J end by 5 bases, with 10 bases between. Germline-derived CDR1 and CDR2 are MDHEN and SYDVKM. The CDR3 runs 12 residues. CDR3 in DNA: TGTGCCAGCAGCGGACGGACTTATGGCTACACCTTC. Its translation: CASSGRTYGYTF.